The 25 T cell receptor beta chains reported below all come from one sample, sequenced in a study of OX40 agonist ivuxolimab in advanced cancers. Libraries were built with the immunoSEQ multiplex PCR assay. The table was pulled from immuneACCESS by TCRdb, which kept in-frame rearrangements only. Such tables lose some clones; where checked, under half of the loss comes from unresolved V genes, and the rest has no known cause. Recorded for this sample are approximately 100,000 clones; less than 95% of them occurred a single time. 1.5% to 2% of the sample comes from the top ten. The source material was CD4+ or CD8+ T cells sorted from blood, sampled in a trial of the OX40 agonist ivuxolimab. These receptors were taken from an adult with an advanced solid tumor such as melanoma, head and neck, liver or kidney cancer.

The V call is TRBV6-1, the J call TRBJ2-7; possibly TRBD1 for D (6 bases). V lost 3 bases, J lost 9 bases, and 18 bases lay in between. Germline CDR1 reads MNHNS; CDR2 reads SASEGT. This CDR3 has 14 amino acids. The CDR3 nucleotides are TGTGCCAGCAGTGAGCCCCAAGGGTGGGGGCGGCAGTACTTC. Translated, it gives CASSEPQGWGRQYF.

This chain links TRBV18 with TRBJ2-3; no clear D. V lost 2 bases to trimming and J lost 6 bases, with 18 bases between them. The V gene's germline CDR1 is KGHSH and CDR2 LQKENI. The CDR3 is 16 amino acids. The CDR3 nucleotides read TGTGCCAGCTCACCAGGCCTCCAAAGAGGAAGGGATACGCAGTATTTT. The encoded protein is CASSPGLQRGRDTQYF.

The J gene is TRBJ1-3, the V gene TRBV11-3; no firm D call. There are 16 residues in the CDR3. Trimming shortened V by 2 bases and J by 3 bases, and 14 bases separated the two germline ends. Germline V gene lookup returns CDR1 SGHNT and CDR2 YENEEA. CDR3 sequence (DNA): TGTGCCAGCAGCTTAAGCCTTTGGGGAATTGGAAACACCATATATTTT. It specifies CASSLSLWGIGNTIYF.

The CDR3 DNA sequence: TGTGCCAGCAGCTTAGCTAGCGAAGGGACCGGGGAGCTGTTTTTT. Translation: CASSLASEGTGELFF. This rearrangement joins TRBV7-8 to TRBJ2-2; tentatively, D is TRBD2 (5 bases). V lost 0 bases and J 5 bases, leaving 10 bases between the germline ends. The CDR3 is 15 amino acids. The germline V gene encodes CDR1 SGHVS and CDR2 FQNEAQ.

The rearrangement links TRBV6-1 to TRBJ2-2, with 9 bases matching TRBD1. Per germline, CDR1 MNHNS and CDR2 SASEGT. J was trimmed by 0 bases and V by 10 bases; bases with no gene match: 6. The CDR3 totals 15 residues. The CDR3 loop is CATSRDRANTGELFF. In DNA form, the CDR3 reads TGTGCCACCTCGAGGGACAGGGCGAACACCGGGGAGCTGTTTTTT.

The CDR3, as DNA: TGTGCCAGCAGCTCCGACGCCGGACTTTATCAGCCCCAGCATTTT. Translating gives CASSSDAGLYQPQHF. This chain links TRBV11-2 with TRBJ1-5, with unresolved D. CDR1 is SGHAT, CDR2 FQNNGV, per germline. The ends were cut back, 4 bases at V and 5 bases at J, with 15 bases in the middle. The CDR3 has 15 residues.

In this sample, this clone turned up once. The V call is TRBV21-1, the J call TRBJ1-1. TRBV21-1 is labeled a pseudogene. The length of the CDR3 is 14 residues. Here the CDR3 reads CASSKWSGSTEAFF. For the CDR3, the DNA is TGTGCCAGCAGCAAATGGTCCGGGAGCACTGAAGCTTTCTTT.

This chain joins TRBV5-1 and TRBJ2-2; 11 bases align to TRBD1. This CDR3 spans 15 amino acids. The germline CDR1 and CDR2 sequences are SGHRS and YFSETQ. Unmatched junction bases numbered 1, after V lost 0 bases and J lost 6 bases. The CDR3 nucleotides are TGCGCCAGCAGCTTGGCGGGACAGGGGGCCGGGGAGCTGTTTTTT. It encodes CASSLAGQGAGELFF.

The chain carries TRBV28 and TRBJ2-4; 7 nucleotides align to TRBD2. Germline loops: CDR1 MDHEN, CDR2 SYDVKM. The CDR3 covers 18 residues. The junction had 14 bases not matched to a gene; V was cut back by 6 bases and J by 0 bases. The CDR3 DNA sequence: TGTGCCAGCAGCCAAATACAGGCGGGAGAACTAGCCAAAAACATTCAGTACTTC. Translating it yields CASSQIQAGELAKNIQYF.

This chain uses TRBV7-9 with TRBJ2-7; 12 bases fit TRBD1. Trimming at V came to 5 bases and at J to 6 bases, leaving 8 bases not matched to a gene. This CDR3 is built from 15 residues. Per the germline V gene, CDR1 is SEHNR and CDR2 is FQNEAQ (reference sequence). The CDR3 nucleotides are TGTGCCAGCAGCCTCAGGGGGACAGGGGGCCGCGAGCAGTACTTC. Its translation: CASSLRGTGGREQYF.

V gene TRBV10-2 combines with J gene TRBJ1-2; possibly TRBD1 for D (6 bases). There are 15 residues in the CDR3. V was clipped by 8 bases and J by 6 bases, with 22 bases between them. CDR1 and CDR2 (germline): WSHSY, SAAADI. CDR3 in DNA: TGCGCCAGCGAAAAACCAGGGGCGCGAGGGAATGGCTACACCTTC. Translated: CASEKPGARGNGYTF.

The chain is built from TRBV5-4 and TRBJ2-3; 8 bases align to TRBD1. The germline V gene has CDR1 SGHNT and CDR2 YYREEE (reference sequence). This CDR3 has 16 amino acids. Trimming at V came to 5 bases and at J to 2 bases, leaving 10 bases not matched to a gene. CDR3 region: CASSRPTGGHTDTQYF. CDR3 sequence (DNA): TGTGCCAGCAGTCGTCCCACAGGGGGGCACACAGATACGCAGTATTTT.

CDR3 coding DNA: TGTGCCAGTAGCTCCTCCGGGACAGGGTATGAAAAACTGTTTTTT. Translated: CASSSSGTGYEKLFF. The chain combines TRBV19 with TRBJ1-4, with 9 bases that match TRBD1. V gave up 6 bases and J gave up 6 bases; unmatched junction bases: 8. Germline assignment: CDR1 LNHDA and CDR2 SQIVND (reference sequence). CDR3 size: 15 residues.

This CDR3 is CASSRGLAGVNEQFF. The CDR3 DNA reads as TGTGCCAGCAGTCGGGGACTAGCGGGAGTAAATGAGCAGTTCTTC. V gene TRBV7-9 combines with J gene TRBJ2-1; 14 nucleotides align to TRBD2. The CDR3 consists of 15 residues. Trimming cost V 6 bases and J 7 bases; bases outside gene matches: 5. The germline CDR1 and CDR2 sequences are SEHNR and FQNEAQ (reference sequence).

The chain employs TRBV2 and TRBJ1-2; TRBD1 is a possible D gene (5 bases). Germline V gene lookup returns CDR1 SNHLY and CDR2 FYNNEI. V dropped 0 bases and J dropped 8 bases, with 10 bases sitting between them. This CDR3 contains 13 residues. Here the CDR3 DNA reads TGTGCCAGCAGTGAAGCAGGGGCGAGGGGCTACACCTTC. This encodes CASSEAGARGYTF.

The V and J genes are TRBV28 and TRBJ2-3, with 7 bases matching TRBD2. The germline gives CDR1 MDHEN, CDR2 SYDVKM. The CDR3 is 14 residues long. Unmatched junction bases numbered 8, after V lost 6 bases and J lost 5 bases. The CDR3 sequence is CASSRVGREDTQYF. The CDR3 nucleotides are TGTGCCAGCAGCCGAGTAGGGAGGGAAGATACGCAGTATTTT.

The chain uses TRBV19 and TRBJ2-7; TRBD1 aligns across 9 bases. The CDR3 spans 17 residues. Germline loops: CDR1 LNHDA, CDR2 SQIVND (reference sequence). With 5 bases clipped from V and 2 bases from J, the junction kept 13 bases outside the gene matches. The CDR3 DNA sequence: TGTGCCAGTAGTTCACCCTTTTGGACAGGGGAGCCCTACGAGCAGTACTTC. Protein product: CASSSPFWTGEPYEQYF. Based on the CDR3 plus reference TRBV19 and TRBJ2-7, the full variable domain is DGGITQSPKYLFRKEGQNVTLSCEQNLNHDAMYWYRQDPGQGLRLIYYSQIVNDFQKGDIAEGYSVSREKKESFPLTVTSAQKNPTAFYLCASSSPFWTGEPYEQYFGPGTRLTVT.

A single count supports this clone. This chain links TRBV7-9 with TRBJ1-5; the match to TRBD1 covers 10 bases. V shed 5 bases and J 1 base; nucleotides not matched to a gene: 8. Germline loops: CDR1 SEHNR, CDR2 FQNEAQ (reference sequence). The CDR3 spans 17 residues. Here the CDR3 DNA reads TGTGCCAGCAGCGCCGGGACAGGGGAGTCGAGCAATCAGCCCCAGCATTTT. Translated, it gives CASSAGTGESSNQPQHF.

The J gene is TRBJ2-3, the V gene TRBV19; the match to TRBD2 covers 13 bases. With V trimmed by 5 bases and J by 2 bases, 4 bases remained unmatched. The length of the CDR3 is 16 residues. Germline CDR1 and CDR2: LNHDA and SQIVND (reference sequence). In DNA form, the CDR3 reads TGTGCCAGTAGTCCGGGACTAGCGGGGTACACAGATACGCAGTATTTT. Protein: CASSPGLAGYTDTQYF. Filled out from reference TRBV19 and TRBJ2-3, the complete variable domain reads DGGITQSPKYLFRKEGQNVTLSCEQNLNHDAMYWYRQDPGQGLRLIYYSQIVNDFQKGDIAEGYSVSREKKESFPLTVTSAQKNPTAFYLCASSPGLAGYTDTQYFGPGTRLTVL.

The chain is built from TRBV12-5 and TRBJ2-3; 14 bases are shared with TRBD2. The CDR3 loop spans 17 amino acids. V shed 6 bases and J 3 bases; nucleotides not matched to a gene: 8. The V gene's germline CDR1 is LGHNT and CDR2 FRNRAP. The CDR3 nucleotides are TGTGCTAGTGGCCCCGGGACTAGCGGGAGAGGAACAGATACGCAGTATTTT. This encodes CASGPGTSGRGTDTQYF. The whole variable domain, filled in from reference TRBV12-5 and TRBJ2-3, reads DARVTQTPRHKVTEMGQEVTMRCQPILGHNTVFWYRQTMMQGLELLAYFRNRAPLDDSGMPKDRFSAEMPDATLATLKIQPSEPRDSAVYFCASGPGTSGRGTDTQYFGPGTRLTVL.

This clone was seen a few times. The rearrangement uses TRBV2 and TRBJ1-1; a possible D gene is TRBD1 (5 bases). The V end was cut by 6 bases, the J end by 1 base, with 12 bases between. Germline lookup yields CDR1 SNHLY and CDR2 FYNNEI. This CDR3 has 14 residues. Here the CDR3 reads CASRRSGQNTEAFF. The DNA for the CDR3 is TGTGCCAGCAGGAGGTCGGGGCAGAACACTGAAGCTTTCTTT.

This clone was detected a few times. The CDR3 here is CASLTGYANTGELFF. The CDR3 nucleotides read TGTGCCAGCCTGACAGGGTACGCGAACACCGGGGAGCTGTTTTTT. The rearrangement joins TRBV19 to TRBJ2-2; 7 positions match TRBD1. V lost 9 bases and J lost 0; bases outside the gene matches: 7. The CDR3 covers 15 residues. Per the germline V gene, CDR1 is LNHDA and CDR2 is SQIVND (reference sequence).

The chain is built from TRBV5-1 and TRBJ2-7; TRBD1 is a possible D gene (6 bases). CDR3 size: 15 residues. The germline V gene encodes CDR1 SGHRS and CDR2 YFSETQ. The V and J ends lost 2 bases and 4 bases respectively, with 16 bases between them. The CDR3: CASSLPRDNRYEQYF. In DNA form, the CDR3 reads TGCGCCAGCAGCTTACCCCGGGACAACCGATACGAGCAGTACTTC.

The chain combines TRBV7-2 with TRBJ1-1, with D hard to call. The CDR3 is 15 residues long. Per the germline V gene, CDR1 is SGHTA and CDR2 is FQGNSA. Deletions cut 5 bases from V and 4 bases from J, with 17 bases between. This CDR3 reads CASSPGDGGITEAFF. CDR3 nucleotides: TGTGCCAGCAGCCCAGGAGACGGAGGGATCACTGAAGCTTTCTTT.

This rearrangement joins TRBV4-3 to TRBJ1-1; D unresolved. V lost 0 bases to trimming and J lost 4 bases, with 15 bases between them. Germline loops: CDR1 LGHNA, CDR2 YSLEER. The CDR3 covers 16 residues. CDR3 coding DNA: TGCGCCAGCAGCCAAGATCGGGCCGGACCCATCACTGAAGCTTTCTTT. Protein sequence: CASSQDRAGPITEAFF.